This T cell receptor beta chain originates from a study of read filtering for tumor transcriptome and immune sequencing. Background on the study: IR-seq gave about 4 to 10.27 million TCR reads per sample; RNA-seq gave roughly 80 to 1273. Study-wide results and caveats: The sorted CD138-negative fraction was a mixed bone marrow immune population, not purified T cells.

Molecular barcoded adaptors covering alpha/delta and beta/gamma chains were used on 400 to 450 ng RNA. One entry per CDR3 protein, called by TCRdb with MiXCR from the reads. The table has 50,000 to 65,000 distinct CDR3 sequences, roughly 18% seen once. Germline CDR1 reads DFQATT; CDR2 reads SNEGSKA (reference sequence). V shed 6 bases, J shed 5 bases, and the junction held 10 bases outside the gene matches. The CDR3 consists of 15 residues. This clonotype was recorded many times. Its antigen is undetermined. Specimen: a population of CD138-negative cells sorted from bone marrow. The receptor was isolated from a donor at least 40 years old with multiple myeloma. The gene calls are TRBV20-1 and TRBJ1-4; TRBD1 matches at 9 bases. The CDR3 here is CSAISGTGKNEKLFF. The CDR3 coding sequence is TGCAGTGCCATTTCCGGGACAGGGAAAAATGAAAAACTGTTTTTT.